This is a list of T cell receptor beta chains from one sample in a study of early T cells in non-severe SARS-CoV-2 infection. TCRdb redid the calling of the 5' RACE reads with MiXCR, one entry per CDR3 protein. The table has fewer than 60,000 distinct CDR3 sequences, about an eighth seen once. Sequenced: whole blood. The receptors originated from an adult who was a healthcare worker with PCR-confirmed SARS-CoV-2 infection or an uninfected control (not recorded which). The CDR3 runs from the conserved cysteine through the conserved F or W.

cdr3_aa: CASSGRQNEQYF; cdr3_length: 12; v_call: TRBV7-9; j_call: TRBJ2-7
cdr3_aa: CASNIGMNTEAFF; cdr3_length: 13; v_call: TRBV28; j_call: TRBJ1-1
cdr3_aa: CASSFGNSQLSYTF; cdr3_length: 14; v_call: TRBV6-6; j_call: TRBJ1-2
cdr3_aa: CASSLEVSGVYEQYF; cdr3_length: 15; v_call: TRBV5-1; j_call: TRBJ2-7
cdr3_aa: CATSDPRETQYF; cdr3_length: 12; v_call: TRBV24-1; j_call: TRBJ2-5
cdr3_aa: CASSEQSSGKYEQYF; cdr3_length: 15; v_call: TRBV6-1; j_call: TRBJ2-7
cdr3_aa: CSADGLAETYEQYF; cdr3_length: 14; v_call: TRBV20-1; j_call: TRBJ2-7
cdr3_aa: CASSLAGTSAYEQYF; cdr3_length: 15; v_call: TRBV5-1; j_call: TRBJ2-7
cdr3_aa: CASSMTGGTDTQYF; cdr3_length: 14; v_call: TRBV28; j_call: TRBJ2-3
cdr3_aa: CSARDMGYIQYF; cdr3_length: 12; v_call: TRBV20-1; j_call: TRBJ2-4
cdr3_aa: CASSPSLAGEYNEQFF; cdr3_length: 16; v_call: TRBV9; j_call: TRBJ2-1
cdr3_aa: CASSPRRTYEQYF; cdr3_length: 13; v_call: TRBV18; j_call: TRBJ2-7
cdr3_aa: CASSFRGRNGYTF; cdr3_length: 13; v_call: TRBV6-5; j_call: TRBJ1-2
cdr3_aa: CSVVKGNNEQFF; cdr3_length: 12; v_call: TRBV29-1; j_call: TRBJ2-1
cdr3_aa: CASSRDLLPNQPQHF; cdr3_length: 15; v_call: TRBV19; j_call: TRBJ1-5
cdr3_aa: CSVANRGQAVEQYF; cdr3_length: 14; v_call: TRBV29-1; j_call: TRBJ2-7
cdr3_aa: CASSRTPSSYEQYF; cdr3_length: 14; v_call: TRBV28; j_call: TRBJ2-7
cdr3_aa: CASSSTSGNYEQYF; cdr3_length: 14; v_call: TRBV7-9; j_call: TRBJ2-7
cdr3_aa: CTSGRRMNTEAFF; cdr3_length: 13; v_call: TRBV20-1; j_call: TRBJ1-1
cdr3_aa: CASSAPGTSGTDTQYF; cdr3_length: 16; v_call: TRBV28; j_call: TRBJ2-3
cdr3_aa: CASSGEGAGELFF; cdr3_length: 13; v_call: TRBV7-7; j_call: TRBJ2-2
cdr3_aa: CASSRNQPQHF; cdr3_length: 11; v_call: TRBV28; j_call: TRBJ1-5
cdr3_aa: CASSRDSSGANVLTF; cdr3_length: 15; v_call: TRBV7-2; j_call: TRBJ2-6
cdr3_aa: CASSLGQSNSPLHF; cdr3_length: 14; v_call: TRBV13; j_call: TRBJ1-6
cdr3_aa: CASSQGGSGRVEQYF; cdr3_length: 15; v_call: TRBV4-3; j_call: TRBJ2-7
cdr3_aa: CASSLAIYEQYF; cdr3_length: 12; v_call: TRBV7-8; j_call: TRBJ2-7
cdr3_aa: CASSPTGDYGYTF; cdr3_length: 13; v_call: TRBV11-2; j_call: TRBJ1-2
cdr3_aa: CASSVDVWEGQNNEQFF; cdr3_length: 17; v_call: TRBV9; j_call: TRBJ2-1
cdr3_aa: CASSLETGIYGYTF; cdr3_length: 14; v_call: TRBV7-2; j_call: TRBJ1-2
cdr3_aa: CSVEDPRDLANYGYTF; cdr3_length: 16; v_call: TRBV29-1; j_call: TRBJ1-2
cdr3_aa: CASSLRGQTAVTYEQYF; cdr3_length: 17; v_call: TRBV11-3; j_call: TRBJ2-7
cdr3_aa: CASSLAVEGGYNEQFF; cdr3_length: 16; v_call: TRBV5-4; j_call: TRBJ2-1
cdr3_aa: CASSYRLAGETQYF; cdr3_length: 14; v_call: TRBV6-2/TRBV6-3; j_call: TRBJ2-5
cdr3_aa: CASSVRAAGSYNEQFF; cdr3_length: 16; v_call: TRBV9; j_call: TRBJ2-1
cdr3_aa: CASSVYSNQPQHF; cdr3_length: 13; v_call: TRBV11-2; j_call: TRBJ1-5
cdr3_aa: CASSVAGANVLTF; cdr3_length: 13; v_call: TRBV9; j_call: TRBJ2-6
cdr3_aa: CASSLMVNEQFF; cdr3_length: 12; v_call: TRBV12-3/TRBV12-4; j_call: TRBJ2-1
cdr3_aa: CASTKTGTSVEQYF; cdr3_length: 14; v_call: TRBV27; j_call: TRBJ2-7
cdr3_aa: CASSLELRGGGEQFF; cdr3_length: 15; v_call: TRBV7-2; j_call: TRBJ2-1
cdr3_aa: CASSRTVEAFF; cdr3_length: 11; v_call: TRBV7-9; j_call: TRBJ1-1
cdr3_aa: CATSDPGRGGGNTIYF; cdr3_length: 16; v_call: TRBV24-1; j_call: TRBJ1-3
cdr3_aa: CASREDGRTYNEQFF; cdr3_length: 15; v_call: TRBV6-5; j_call: TRBJ2-1